This T cell receptor (beta chain) derives from a study of T cells in Graves' hyperthyroidism and ophthalmopathy. Study-wide background: Peripheral blood was acquired at first diagnosis, ahead of any therapy whatsoever.

The trim removed 6 bases at V and 3 bases at J, leaving 10 bases unmatched. The CDR3 is 16 residues long. Germline V gives CDR1 MDHEN, CDR2 SYDVKM. General study points: Blood also held most thyroid clonotypes expanded beyond 0.001.

Stable Graves' hyperthyroidism denoted no ophthalmopathy progression over 18 months. As to this clonotype: Its antigen is currently unknown.

RNA transcripts served as the template for amplifying TCR beta CDR3 regions. Using the HTBI primer set, a first-round RT-PCR was run on the TCR CDR3. TCRdb re-called the multiplex PCR reads with MiXCR, one entry per CDR3 protein. Found here are 600,000 to 650,000 distinct CDR3 sequences, about 16% of them singletons; the top ten hold 3.5% to 4%. This chain connects TRBV28 to TRBJ2-7; 11 bases align to TRBD2. The sequence came from a woman aged 25-40 years with Graves' hyperthyroidism. Input material: blood. The CDR3 sequence is CASSLTDLAGGYEQYF. CDR3 coding DNA: TGTGCCAGCAGCCTGACAGATCTAGCGGGGGGCTACGAGCAGTACTTC.